Listed here are 12 T cell receptor beta chains from one sample, sequenced in a study of T cells in Graves' hyperthyroidism and ophthalmopathy. It was RNA transcripts that yielded the amplified TCR beta CDR3 regions. Primed by the HTBI set, a first-round RT-PCR was run on the TCR CDR3. TCRdb recomputed calls from the multiplex PCR reads with MiXCR, one row per CDR3 protein. This sample has about 350,000 distinct CDR3 sequences, with over 11% found just once. The sequencing sample was made of blood. The receptors were gathered from a woman under 40 with Graves' hyperthyroidism.

This chain joins TRBV3-1 and TRBJ1-4; TRBD1 agrees at 8 bases. V shed 5 bases, J shed 8 bases, and the junction held 1 base outside the gene matches. CDR3 length equals 12 residues. Looked up from germline, CDR1 is LGHDT and CDR2 is YNNKEL (reference sequence). CDR3 protein: CASSYRGEKLFF. CDR3 DNA: TGTGCCAGCAGCTACAGGGGGGAAAAACTGTTTTTT.

This chain links TRBV4-2 with TRBJ1-6; maybe TRBD1 (6 bases). Germline V lookup: CDR1 LGHNA, CDR2 YNFKEQ. V was shortened by 0 bases and J by 7 bases, with 13 bases between the two germline ends. CDR3 length equals 16 residues. CDR3 region: CASSQEVSQGNSPLHF. For the CDR3, the DNA is TGTGCCAGCAGCCAAGAGGTGTCACAGGGAAATTCACCCCTCCACTTT.

This clonotype turned up a few times. This chain connects TRBV24-1 to TRBJ2-3; possible D gene TRBD2, 5 bases. The germline V and J ends were trimmed by 5 bases and 2 bases, with 28 bases remaining between them. CDR3 size: 20 residues. Germline V CDR1 and CDR2: KGHDR, SFDVKD. The CDR3 here is CATSAPTGSTWELSTDTQYF. Written as DNA, the CDR3 is TGTGCCACCAGTGCCCCGACGGGGAGCACGTGGGAGCTCTCCACAGATACGCAGTATTTT.

The sample holds many counts of this clonotype. This sequence joins TRBV2 and TRBJ1-1; D uncertain. Germline lookup yields CDR1 SNHLY and CDR2 FYNNEI. The CDR3 is 15 amino acids. Trimming pared 2 bases from V and 5 bases from J, leaving 15 bases between. The CDR3 is CASSEMPAPGTEAFF. DNA of the CDR3: TGTGCCAGCAGTGAAATGCCTGCGCCGGGGACTGAAGCTTTCTTT.

This clonotype was seen ten or more times. This sequence joins TRBV11-1 and TRBJ1-1; D is undetermined. The CDR3 has 14 amino acids. Trimming stripped 6 bases from V and 0 bases from J, with 11 bases between. In germline, CDR1 is SGHAT, CDR2 FQDESV (reference sequence). In DNA form, the CDR3 reads TGTGCCAGCAGGCCCCTCAGCATGAACACTGAAGCTTTCTTT. As protein: CASRPLSMNTEAFF.

There are many counts of this clonotype. The rearrangement uses TRBV19 and TRBJ2-6; 8 nucleotides match TRBD1. Germline V gene sequence: CDR1 LNHDA, CDR2 SQIVND (reference sequence). V trimming: 0 bases; J trimming: 2 bases; junction bases outside the gene matches: 3. The CDR3 is made up of 17 amino acids. CDR3 loop: CASSIEGRGPGANVLTF. CDR3 nucleotide sequence: TGTGCCAGTAGTATAGAGGGCAGGGGGCCTGGGGCCAACGTCCTGACTTTC.

This clonotype was recorded many times. This chain uses TRBV28 with TRBJ2-1, with 8 bases that match TRBD2. V lost 10 bases, J lost 8 bases, and 13 bases stayed unmatched. Germline CDR1 MDHEN, CDR2 SYDVKM. The CDR3 extends over 14 amino acids. The CDR3 sequence: CATFQREREHEQFF. The CDR3 nucleotides are TGTGCCACATTTCAGCGGGAGCGAGAGCATGAGCAGTTCTTC. The entire variable domain, with the rest obtained from reference TRBV28 and TRBJ2-1, is as follows: DVKVTQSSRYLVKRTGEKVFLECVQDMDHENMFWYRQDPGLGLRLIYFSYDVKMKEKGDIPEGYSVSREKKERFSLILESASTNQTSMYLCATFQREREHEQFFGPGTRLTVL.

This CDR3 is CASSIQSTTNNEQFF. CDR3 bases: TGTGCCAGTAGTATCCAGTCGACTACCAACAATGAGCAGTTCTTC. This chain links TRBV19 with TRBJ2-1; D perhaps matches TRBD2 (5 bases). Germline assignment: CDR1 LNHDA and CDR2 SQIVND (reference sequence). Trimming took off 3 bases at V and 5 bases at J, with 14 bases between the two ends. The CDR3 loop spans 15 amino acids.

This clonotype was counted between two and nine times. V and J are TRBV12-3 or TRBV12-4 and TRBJ2-3; 7 bases agree with TRBD2. This CDR3 has 15 amino acids. Trimming removed 6 bases from V and 2 bases from J; junction bases left unmatched: 8. The chain's CDR3 is CASSLKRGYTDTQYF. CDR3 nucleotides: TGTGCCAGCAGCCTCAAGCGGGGATACACAGATACGCAGTATTTT.

This clonotype was recorded many times. V is TRBV6-1 and J is TRBJ1-2; tentatively, D is TRBD1 (6 bases). The CDR3 spans 12 residues. With 8 bases removed from V and 5 bases from J, the gap between germline ends came to 12 bases. The V gene's germline CDR1 is MNHNS and CDR2 SASEGT. The CDR3 spells CASARTAYGYTF. In DNA form, the CDR3 reads TGTGCCAGCGCTAGGACAGCGTATGGCTACACCTTC.

There are many counts of this clonotype. This sequence joins TRBV28 and TRBJ2-5; 7 bases map to TRBD1. This CDR3 region has 18 residues. J gave up 5 bases and V 5 bases, and 20 bases lay outside the gene matches. CDR1 MDHEN and CDR2 SYDVKM come from the germline V gene. CDR3 bases: TGTGCCAGCAGTGGGGGACAGCCGAAATACCAAAGTGCGGAGACCCAGTACTTC. This codes for CASSGGQPKYQSAETQYF. Supplemented by reference TRBV28 and TRBJ2-5, the full variable domain reads DVKVTQSSRYLVKRTGEKVFLECVQDMDHENMFWYRQDPGLGLRLIYFSYDVKMKEKGDIPEGYSVSREKKERFSLILESASTNQTSMYLCASSGGQPKYQSAETQYFGPGTRLLVL.

This clonotype has ten or more counts. The J gene is TRBJ2-7, the V gene TRBV20-1; D perhaps matches TRBD2 (7 bases). CDR3 length equals 16 residues. V shed 6 bases and J shed 5 bases, with 26 bases lying between them. Germline values: CDR1 DFQATT, CDR2 SNEGSKA (reference sequence). CDR3 sequence reads: CSASQLRGGTWDEQYF. CDR3 in DNA: TGCAGTGCGTCTCAGTTAAGGGGGGGGACATGGGACGAGCAGTACTTC.